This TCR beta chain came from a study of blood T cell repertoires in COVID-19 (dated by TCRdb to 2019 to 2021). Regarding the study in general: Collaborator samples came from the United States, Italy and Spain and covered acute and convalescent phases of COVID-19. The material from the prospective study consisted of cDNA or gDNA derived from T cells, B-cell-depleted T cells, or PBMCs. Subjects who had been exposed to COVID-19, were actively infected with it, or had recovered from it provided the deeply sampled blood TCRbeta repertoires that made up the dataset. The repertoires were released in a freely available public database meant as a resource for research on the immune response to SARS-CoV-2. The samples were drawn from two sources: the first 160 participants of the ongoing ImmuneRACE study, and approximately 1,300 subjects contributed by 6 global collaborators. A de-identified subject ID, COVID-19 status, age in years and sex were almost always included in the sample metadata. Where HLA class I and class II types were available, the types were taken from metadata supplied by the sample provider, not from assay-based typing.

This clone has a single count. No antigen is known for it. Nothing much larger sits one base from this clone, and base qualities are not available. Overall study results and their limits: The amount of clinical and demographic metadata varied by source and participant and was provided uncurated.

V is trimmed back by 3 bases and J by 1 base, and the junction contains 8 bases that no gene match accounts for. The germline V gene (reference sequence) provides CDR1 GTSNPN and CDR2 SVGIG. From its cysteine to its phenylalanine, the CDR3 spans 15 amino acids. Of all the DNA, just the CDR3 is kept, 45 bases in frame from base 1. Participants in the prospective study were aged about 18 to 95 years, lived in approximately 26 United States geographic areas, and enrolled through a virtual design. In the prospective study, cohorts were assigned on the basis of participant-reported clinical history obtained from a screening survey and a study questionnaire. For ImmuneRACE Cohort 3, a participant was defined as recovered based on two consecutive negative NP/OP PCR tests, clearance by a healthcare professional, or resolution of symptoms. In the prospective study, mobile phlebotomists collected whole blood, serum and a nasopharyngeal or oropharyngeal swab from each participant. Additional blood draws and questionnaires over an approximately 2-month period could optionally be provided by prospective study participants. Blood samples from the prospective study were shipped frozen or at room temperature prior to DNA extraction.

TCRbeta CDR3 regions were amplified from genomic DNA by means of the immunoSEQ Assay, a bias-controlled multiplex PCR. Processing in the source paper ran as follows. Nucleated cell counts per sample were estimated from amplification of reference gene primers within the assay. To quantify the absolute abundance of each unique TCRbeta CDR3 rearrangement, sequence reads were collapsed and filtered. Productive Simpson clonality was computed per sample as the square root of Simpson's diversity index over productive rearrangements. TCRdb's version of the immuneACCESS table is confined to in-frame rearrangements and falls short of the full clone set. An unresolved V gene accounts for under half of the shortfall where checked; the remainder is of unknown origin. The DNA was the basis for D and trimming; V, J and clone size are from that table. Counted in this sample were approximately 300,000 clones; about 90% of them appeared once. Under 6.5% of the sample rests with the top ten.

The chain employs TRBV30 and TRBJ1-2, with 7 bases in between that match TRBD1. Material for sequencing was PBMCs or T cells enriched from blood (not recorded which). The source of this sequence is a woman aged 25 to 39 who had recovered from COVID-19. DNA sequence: TGTGCCTGGAGCCCGCCGGGACAGCTTAACTATGGCTACACCTTC. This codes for CAWSPPGQLNYGYTF.